This T cell receptor (beta chain) was documented in a study of OX40 agonist ivuxolimab in advanced cancers. CDR3 length: 12 residues. The germline V gene encodes CDR1 MNHNS and CDR2 SASEGT. V lost 6 bases and J lost 4; bases outside the gene matches: 2. The table came from immunoSEQ multiplex PCR; TCRdb's copy has only in-frame clones and leaves some out. The repertoire holds about 64,000 clones, with about nine tenths as singletons. The source of this sequence is an adult with an advanced solid tumor such as melanoma, head and neck, liver or kidney cancer. Sequenced material: CD4+ or CD8+ T cells sorted from blood, taken in a trial of the OX40 agonist ivuxolimab. This rearrangement joins TRBV6-1 to TRBJ1-2; 7 nucleotides align to TRBD1. The CDR3 reads CASRGQTYGYTF. CDR3 sequence (DNA): TGTGCCAGCAGGGGACAGACCTATGGCTACACCTTC.